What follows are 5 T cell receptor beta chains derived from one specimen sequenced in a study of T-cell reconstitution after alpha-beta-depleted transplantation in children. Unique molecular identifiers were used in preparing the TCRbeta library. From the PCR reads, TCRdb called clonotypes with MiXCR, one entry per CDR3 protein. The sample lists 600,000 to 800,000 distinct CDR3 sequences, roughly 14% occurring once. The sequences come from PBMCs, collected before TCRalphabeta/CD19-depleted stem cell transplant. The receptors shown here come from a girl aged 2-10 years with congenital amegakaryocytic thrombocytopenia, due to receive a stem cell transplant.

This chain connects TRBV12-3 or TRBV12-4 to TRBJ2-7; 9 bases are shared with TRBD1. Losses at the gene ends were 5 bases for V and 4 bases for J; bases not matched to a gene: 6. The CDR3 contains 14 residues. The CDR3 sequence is CASSHRQGGYEQYF. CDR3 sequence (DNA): TGTGCCAGCAGTCACAGACAGGGGGGGTACGAGCAGTACTTC.

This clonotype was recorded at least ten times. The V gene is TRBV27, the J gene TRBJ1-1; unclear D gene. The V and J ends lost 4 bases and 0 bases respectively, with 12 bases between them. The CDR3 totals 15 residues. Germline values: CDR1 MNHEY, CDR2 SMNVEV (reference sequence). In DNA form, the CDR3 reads TGTGCCAGCAGTTCGAGTGGAGTAATGAACACTGAAGCTTTCTTT. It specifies CASSSSGVMNTEAFF.

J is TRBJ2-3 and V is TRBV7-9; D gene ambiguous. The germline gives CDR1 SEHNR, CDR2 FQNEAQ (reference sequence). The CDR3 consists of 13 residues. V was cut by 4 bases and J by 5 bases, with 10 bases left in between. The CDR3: CASSSPSGDTQYF. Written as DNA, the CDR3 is TGTGCCAGCAGCTCTCCTAGTGGAGATACGCAGTATTTT. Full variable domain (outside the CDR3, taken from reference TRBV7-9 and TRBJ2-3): DTGVSQNPRHKITKRGQNVTFRCDPISEHNRLYWYRQTLGQGPEFLTYFQNEAQLEKSRLLSDRFSAERPKGSFSTLEIQRTEQGDSAMYLCASSSPSGDTQYFGPGTRLTVL.

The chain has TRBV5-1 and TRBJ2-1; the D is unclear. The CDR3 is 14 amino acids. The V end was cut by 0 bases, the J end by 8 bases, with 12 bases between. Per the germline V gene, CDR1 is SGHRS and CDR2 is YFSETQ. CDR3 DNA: TGCGCCAGCAGCTTGGTCCGGGCTTGGGATGAGCAGTTCTTC. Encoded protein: CASSLVRAWDEQFF.

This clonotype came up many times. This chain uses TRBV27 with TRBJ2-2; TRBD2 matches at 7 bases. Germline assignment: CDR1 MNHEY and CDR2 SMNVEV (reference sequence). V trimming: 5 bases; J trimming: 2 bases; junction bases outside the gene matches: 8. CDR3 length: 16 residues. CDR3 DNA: TGTGCCAGCAGTAAACACCCGGGACTAAACACCGGGGAGCTGTTTTTT. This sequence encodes CASSKHPGLNTGELFF.